These 8 T cell receptor beta chains came from one sample sequenced in a study of cytomegalovirus exposure and HLA in healthy donors. The PCR used 60 Vbeta and 13 Jbeta primers. Clones were sequenced by immunoSEQ multiplex PCR, and TCRdb holds only the in-frame ones, with some missing. The data show about 170,000 clones, around 86% seen once. The sample taken for sequencing was PBMCs. Receptors were obtained from a male donor in good health and CMV-seronegative.

The CDR3 spells CASSPDYSDEQFF. CDR3 in DNA: TGTGCCAGCAGCCCGGACTACTCCGATGAGCAGTTCTTC. The chain combines TRBV5-6 with TRBJ2-1; the D gene is possibly TRBD2 (6 bases). Germline lookup yields CDR1 SGHDT and CDR2 YYEEEE. The V gene lost 4 bases and the J gene lost 8 bases, with 13 bases spanning the gap. The CDR3 is made up of 13 amino acids.

This rearrangement joins TRBV27 to TRBJ2-5, with 7 nucleotides matching TRBD2. Trimming removed 6 bases from V and 5 bases from J; junction bases left unmatched: 9. This CDR3 has 14 residues. Looked up from germline, CDR1 is MNHEY and CDR2 is SMNVEV (reference sequence). For the CDR3, the DNA is TGTGCCAGCAGAGGTAGCGGGTCTAGGGAGACCCAGTACTTC. Its translation: CASRGSGSRETQYF.

This sequence joins TRBV30 and TRBJ1-5; D is possibly TRBD1 (5 bases). There are 12 residues in the CDR3. Germline V gene sequence: CDR1 GTSNPN, CDR2 SVGIG (reference sequence). V gave up 8 bases and J gave up 0 bases, with 8 bases separating them. This CDR3 is CAVGVSNQPQHF. The CDR3 nucleotides read TGTGCCGTAGGGGTTAGCAATCAGCCCCAGCATTTT.

The CDR3 DNA follows: TGTGCCAGCAGCTCAGGACTCCCGAACACCGGGGAGCTGTTTTTT. Its translation: CASSSGLPNTGELFF. The chain links TRBV7-6 to TRBJ2-2, with a tentative D call TRBD2 (5 bases). The V end lost 4 bases, the J end lost 0 bases, and 9 bases lay between the germline ends. Germline CDR1 reads SGHVS; CDR2 reads FNYEAQ. This CDR3 contains 15 residues. The full variable domain, in which reference TRBV7-6 and TRBJ2-2 provide the parts outside the CDR3, is GAGVSQSPRYKVTKRGQDVALRCDPISGHVSLYWYRQALGQGPEFLTYFNYEAQQDKSGLPNDRFSAERPEGSISTLTIQRTEQRDSAMYRCASSSGLPNTGELFFGEGSRLTVL.

The chain is built from TRBV28 and TRBJ1-1; 9 nucleotides match TRBD1. The CDR3 length is 14 residues. Germline lookup yields CDR1 MDHEN and CDR2 SYDVKM. The V and J ends lost 10 bases and 0 bases, in that order; junction bases with no gene match: 6. The CDR3 spells CATTGGPMNTEAFF. The CDR3 DNA reads as TGTGCCACTACAGGGGGCCCCATGAACACTGAAGCTTTCTTT.

The chain recombines TRBV5-1 with TRBJ1-2; 10 nucleotides match TRBD1. The CDR3 extends over 13 amino acids. V shed 4 bases and J 6 bases; nucleotides not matched to a gene: 3. Germline CDR1 and CDR2: SGHRS and YFSETQ. CDR3 DNA: TGCGCCAGCAGCGAGGGACAGGGGAATGGCTACACCTTC. Its protein product is CASSEGQGNGYTF. Drawing the rest from reference TRBV5-1 and TRBJ1-2, the complete variable domain is KAGVTQTPRYLIKTRGQQVTLSCSPISGHRSVSWYQQTPGQGLQFLFEYFSETQRNKGNFPGRFSGRQFSNSRSEMNVSTLELGDSALYLCASSEGQGNGYTFGSGTRLTVV.

V is TRBV7-2 and J is TRBJ1-3; 7 bases match TRBD1. J lost 0 bases, V lost 2 bases, and 4 bases had no gene match. The CDR3 spans 16 residues. In germline, CDR1 is SGHTA, CDR2 FQGNSA. The CDR3, as DNA: TGTGCCAGCAGCTTAACGACAGGGACCTCTGGAAACACCATATATTTT. Residues: CASSLTTGTSGNTIYF.

This chain links TRBV6-5 with TRBJ2-7; tentatively, D is TRBD1 (6 bases). The CDR3 covers 15 residues. V lost 4 bases to trimming and J lost 0 bases, with 13 bases between them. Germline lookup yields CDR1 MNHEY and CDR2 SVGAGI. CDR3 coding DNA: TGTGCCAGCAGTTTCGGGACACTTAGCTCCTACGAGCAGTACTTC. Translation: CASSFGTLSSYEQYF.